The sequence of this T cell receptor (beta chain) was determined in a study of blood T cell repertoires in COVID-19. Looking at the study overall: Material from acute and convalescent COVID-19 was sourced from the United States, Italy and Spain.

CDR3 length: 15 residues. CDR1 and CDR2 from the germline V gene are SGDLS and YYNGEE. The ends lost 0 bases at V and 5 bases at J; junction bases unmatched: 5. Original handling: The authors estimated nucleated cell counts from reference gene primer amplification. Repertoires were generated with immunoSEQ multiplex PCR, while TCRdb's copy carries only in-frame clones and drops some. The V and J calls and clone size come from that table; D and trimming were worked out from the DNA. The table lists about 58,000 clones, roughly 89% of them singletons, with 13% in the top ten. The sample was peripheral blood. The chain couples TRBV9 to TRBJ2-4, with 7 bases that match TRBD2. This sequence originates from a man aged 55-75 years with active COVID-19. CDR3 coding DNA: TGTGCCAGCAGCGTAGAAAGCGGGGTCGAAAACATTCAGTACTTC. It is translated as CASSVESGVENIQYF.